This T cell receptor (beta chain) was sequenced in a study of OX40 agonist ivuxolimab in advanced cancers. Study-wide results and limits: At 0.1 to 3.0 mg/kg, CD4+ and CD8+ blood T cells expanded clonally by week 6. Relative to CD4+ cells, CD8+ T cells on average had more expanded clones.

V was shortened by 0 bases and J by 0 bases, with 6 bases between the two germline ends. This CDR3 spans 15 amino acids. CDR1 is MNHEY and CDR2 is SVGAGI in the germline V gene. The table came from immunoSEQ multiplex PCR; TCRdb's copy has only in-frame clones and leaves some out. This table holds about 100,000 clones, 85% to 95% found once. With respect to this clone: Its antigen is currently unknown.

The rearrangement uses TRBV6-5 and TRBJ1-5; no clear D. Sample: CD4+ or CD8+ T cells sorted from blood, taken in a trial of the OX40 agonist ivuxolimab. This receptor was obtained from an adult with an advanced solid tumor such as melanoma, head and neck, liver or kidney cancer. This CDR3 reads CASSYSKSSNQPQHF. Here the CDR3 DNA reads TGTGCCAGCAGTTACTCCAAGAGTAGCAATCAGCCCCAGCATTTT.